This T cell receptor (beta chain) was captured by sequencing in a study of T cell responses to AZD1222 COVID-19 vaccine. Findings of the study overall: Among vaccine-associated CD4 TCRs, coverage spanned spike, with dominance at 160-218 and 743-854. Clonal diversity was possibly underestimated, and white British individuals and females predominated among donors. Baseline seropositivity occurred in only a handful of AZD1222 recipients.

CDR1 SGHNT and CDR2 YYREEE come from the germline V gene (reference sequence). V lost 4 bases and J 0 bases, leaving 10 bases between the germline ends. This CDR3 is 14 amino acids long. Repertoires were generated with immunoSEQ multiplex PCR, while TCRdb's copy carries only in-frame clones and drops some. This table has more than 90,000 clones, roughly 83% appearing once. About this clone: Its target is unknown.

This TCR was sampled from an adult who received the AZD1222 COVID-19 vaccine. Sequenced here: peripheral blood, sampled 28 days after the second AZD1222 dose. The chain uses TRBV5-4 and TRBJ1-2; D not resolved. The CDR3 loop is CASSLRLSNYGYTF. The CDR3 DNA sequence: TGTGCCAGCAGCCTGAGATTGTCTAACTATGGCTACACCTTC.